What follows are 14 T cell receptor beta chains derived from one specimen sequenced in a study of blood T cell repertoires in COVID-19. Sequencing used immunoSEQ multiplex PCR; TCRdb keeps in-frame clones, though not all of them. The sample has fewer than 60,000 clones; 86% are singletons. Specimen: peripheral blood. The receptor set was obtained from a human donor in a cohort sampled during active COVID-19.

The chain employs TRBV7-2 and TRBJ1-5, with 7 bases fitting TRBD1. The CDR3 contains 14 residues. Trimming removed 4 bases from V and 4 bases from J; junction bases left unmatched: 4. Germline values: CDR1 SGHTA, CDR2 FQGNSA. CDR3 DNA: TGTGCCAGCAGCTCCAGACAGGGAAATCAGCCCCAGCATTTT. It encodes CASSSRQGNQPQHF. The variable domain in full, completed from reference TRBV7-2 and TRBJ1-5, reads GAGVSQSPSNKVTEKGKDVELRCDPISGHTALYWYRQSLGQGLEFLIYFQGNSAPDKSGLPSDRFSAERTGGSVSTLTIQRTQQEDSAVYLCASSSRQGNQPQHFGDGTRLSIL.

The V and J genes are TRBV6-4 and TRBJ2-1, with D maybe TRBD2 (5 bases). The ends were cut back, 6 bases at V and 0 bases at J, with 15 bases in the middle. Germline values: CDR1 MRHNA, CDR2 SNTAGT. The CDR3 length is 16 residues. CDR3 in amino acids: CASSGEEVSSYNEQFF. CDR3 coding DNA: TGTGCCAGCAGCGGGGAAGAGGTTAGCTCCTACAATGAGCAGTTCTTC.

The chain combines TRBV19 with TRBJ2-5, with TRBD2 as a possible D gene (7 bases). Germline CDR1 reads LNHDA; CDR2 reads SQIVND (reference sequence). V was trimmed by 5 bases and J by 5 bases, leaving 24 bases between them. The CDR3 loop spans 17 amino acids. DNA of the CDR3: TGTGCCAGTAGTGAGGGGGGGAAGGCAGGGCTGTGGGAGACCCAGTACTTC. It codes for CASSEGGKAGLWETQYF.

The chain links TRBV3-1 (or the pseudogene TRBV3-2) to TRBJ1-3, with D possibly matching TRBD1 (6 bases). Per the germline V gene, CDR1 is LGHDT and CDR2 is YNNKEL (reference sequence). This CDR3 is built from 16 residues. V was cut by 3 bases and J by 0 bases, with 12 bases left in between. This chain's CDR3 is CASSHFPDSSGNTIYF. The CDR3, as DNA: TGTGCCAGCAGCCACTTTCCGGACAGCTCTGGAAACACCATATATTTT.

This clone was seen just once. The chain carries TRBV5-4 and TRBJ2-5; 11 nucleotides agree with TRBD1. The germline CDR1 and CDR2 sequences are SGHNT and YYREEE (reference sequence). The CDR3 extends over 15 amino acids. The V gene end was trimmed by 4 bases and the J gene end by 2 bases; junction bases not matched to a gene: 4. The CDR3 is CASSKDRGRQETQYF. CDR3 bases: TGTGCCAGCAGCAAGGACAGGGGGCGTCAAGAGACCCAGTACTTC.

The chain recombines TRBV19 with TRBJ2-1; D perhaps matches TRBD1 (6 bases). CDR3 length: 13 amino acids. Trimming left V 6 bases short and J 4 bases short, with 10 bases between. Germline-derived CDR1 and CDR2 are LNHDA and SQIVND (reference sequence). The CDR3 is CASRGHRYNEQFF. The DNA of the CDR3 is TGTGCCAGTAGGGGACATCGTTACAATGAGCAGTTCTTC. The full variable domain, completed using reference TRBV19 and TRBJ2-1, is DGGITQSPKYLFRKEGQNVTLSCEQNLNHDAMYWYRQDPGQGLRLIYYSQIVNDFQKGDIAEGYSVSREKKESFPLTVTSAQKNPTAFYLCASRGHRYNEQFFGPGTRLTVL.

The chain uses TRBV5-1 and TRBJ2-2; 13 bases align to TRBD2. The CDR3 length is 18 residues. With V trimmed by 0 bases and J by 3 bases, 5 bases remained unmatched. Per germline, CDR1 SGHRS and CDR2 YFSETQ. The CDR3 is CASSLDTGLAGHTGELFF. In DNA form, the CDR3 reads TGCGCCAGCAGCTTGGACACGGGACTAGCGGGACACACCGGGGAGCTGTTTTTT.

The chain couples TRBV7-8 to TRBJ1-2, with 9 bases identical to TRBD1. The CDR3 length is 18 residues. The germline V gene encodes CDR1 SGHVS and CDR2 FQNEAQ. J was trimmed by 4 bases and V by 6 bases; bases with no gene match: 18. This CDR3 reads CASRVLGRGQGLGYGYTF. The CDR3, as DNA: TGTGCCAGCAGGGTACTAGGCCGGGGACAGGGTCTAGGCTATGGCTACACCTTC.

The V gene is TRBV11-3, the J gene TRBJ2-1, with TRBD2 matching over 9 bases. The CDR3 consists of 17 residues. Germline values: CDR1 SGHNT, CDR2 YENEEA. Unmatched junction bases numbered 7, after V lost 1 base and J lost 3 bases. In DNA form, the CDR3 reads TGTGCCAGCAGCTTAGGACAGAGCGGGGGGTTCTACAATGAGCAGTTCTTC. This sequence encodes CASSLGQSGGFYNEQFF.

The genes are TRBV19 and TRBJ1-2; D is perhaps TRBD1 (6 bases). The CDR3 extends over 13 amino acids. CDR1 is LNHDA and CDR2 is SQIVND in the germline V gene (reference sequence). The V and J ends lost 1 base and 5 bases respectively, with 8 bases between them. The CDR3 DNA follows: TGTGCCAGTAGTATAGGACAGGCTTATGGCTACACCTTC. Its protein is CASSIGQAYGYTF.

The rearrangement links TRBV5-5 to TRBJ1-3; TRBD1 agrees at 9 bases. This CDR3 contains 14 residues. V lost 3 bases, J lost 7 bases, and 5 bases stayed unmatched. Germline lookup yields CDR1 SGHKS and CDR2 YYEKEE (reference sequence). The CDR3 bases are TGTGCCAGCAGCTACCGGGACAGGGAGAACACCATATATTTT. Its protein is CASSYRDRENTIYF.

J is TRBJ1-2 and V is TRBV6-1; D unresolved. In germline, CDR1 is MNHNS, CDR2 SASEGT. This CDR3 is built from 12 residues. Trimming stripped 2 bases from V and 3 bases from J, with 4 bases between. This CDR3 is CASSENYYGYTF. The CDR3 region has the DNA TGTGCCAGCAGTGAAAACTACTATGGCTACACCTTC.

This chain connects TRBV11-2 to TRBJ2-5, with 8 bases lining up with TRBD1. Germline V gene sequence: CDR1 SGHAT, CDR2 FQNNGV. V dropped 1 base and J dropped 1; count of bases not matched to a gene: 2. The length of the CDR3 is 15 residues. The CDR3 DNA is TGTGCCAGCAGCTTAGGACAGGGGCTCCAAGAGACCCAGTACTTC. Its translation is CASSLGQGLQETQYF.

This sequence joins TRBV5-1 and TRBJ2-3; 13 bases are a match to TRBD2. Germline-derived CDR1 and CDR2 are SGHRS and YFSETQ. The trim removed 4 bases at V and 0 bases at J, leaving 5 bases unmatched. CDR3 length: 17 residues. CDR3 in DNA: TGCGCCAGCAGCCCCGGGACTAGCGGGGTTAGCACAGATACGCAGTATTTT. Translated: CASSPGTSGVSTDTQYF.